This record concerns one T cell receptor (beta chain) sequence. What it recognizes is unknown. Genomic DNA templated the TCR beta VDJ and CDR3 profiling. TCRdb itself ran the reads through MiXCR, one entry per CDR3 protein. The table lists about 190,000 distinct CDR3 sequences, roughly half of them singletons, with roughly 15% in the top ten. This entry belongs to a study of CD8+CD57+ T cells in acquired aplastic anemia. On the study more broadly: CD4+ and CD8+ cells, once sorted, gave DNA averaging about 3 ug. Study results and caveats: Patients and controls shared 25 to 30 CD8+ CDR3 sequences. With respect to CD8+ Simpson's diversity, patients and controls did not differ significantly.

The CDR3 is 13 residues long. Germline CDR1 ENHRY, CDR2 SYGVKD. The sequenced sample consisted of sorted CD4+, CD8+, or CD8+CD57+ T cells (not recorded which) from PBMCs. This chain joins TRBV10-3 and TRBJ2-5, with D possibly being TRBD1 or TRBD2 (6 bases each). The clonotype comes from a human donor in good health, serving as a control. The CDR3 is CAIGGRYQETQYF. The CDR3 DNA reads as TGTGCAATTGGGGGGCGGTACCAAGAGACCCAGTACTTC.